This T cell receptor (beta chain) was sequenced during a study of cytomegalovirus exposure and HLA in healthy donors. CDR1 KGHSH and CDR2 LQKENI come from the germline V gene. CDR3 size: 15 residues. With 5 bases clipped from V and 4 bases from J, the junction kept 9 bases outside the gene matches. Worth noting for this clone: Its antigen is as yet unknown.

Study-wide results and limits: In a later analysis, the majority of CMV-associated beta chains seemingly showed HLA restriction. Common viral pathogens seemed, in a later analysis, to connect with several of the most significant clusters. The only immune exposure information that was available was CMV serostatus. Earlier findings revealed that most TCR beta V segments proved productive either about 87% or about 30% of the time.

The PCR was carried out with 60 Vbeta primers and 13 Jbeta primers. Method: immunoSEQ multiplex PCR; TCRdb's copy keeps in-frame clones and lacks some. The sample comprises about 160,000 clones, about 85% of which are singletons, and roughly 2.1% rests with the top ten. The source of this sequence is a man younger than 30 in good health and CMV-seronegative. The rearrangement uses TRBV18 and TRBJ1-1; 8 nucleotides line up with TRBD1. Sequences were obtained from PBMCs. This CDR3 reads CASSTSTGGATEAFF. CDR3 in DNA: TGTGCCAGCTCAACCTCCACAGGGGGTGCCACTGAAGCTTTCTTT.